This T cell receptor (beta chain) was documented in a study of immune evolution from preneoplasia to lung adenocarcinoma. Study context: HLA loss of heterozygosity: 6% to 7.5% AIS, about 15% MIA, about 35% ADC, none AAH.

CDR1 SEHNR and CDR2 FQNEAQ come from the germline V gene (reference sequence). V shed 1 base and J shed 4 bases, with 4 bases lying between them. The CDR3 is made up of 13 amino acids. The assay was immunoSEQ multiplex PCR, and TCRdb's table has in-frame clones only and misses some. The profile shows roughly 10,000 clones, 90% of them singletons. The sequencing input was FFPE invasive lung adenocarcinoma tissue. This TCR was recovered from a person between 65 and 79 years old with invasive lung adenocarcinoma. The chain uses TRBV7-9 and TRBJ1-4; D gene uncertain. As DNA, the CDR3 is TGTGCCAGCAGCTTAGACGTTAATGAAAAACTGTTTTTT. It codes for CASSLDVNEKLFF.